This T cell receptor (beta chain) stems from a study of cytomegalovirus exposure and HLA in healthy donors (dated by TCRdb to about 2017). As for the study more broadly: According to an earlier analysis of 587 of the donors, 150 million to 200 million T cells yielded over 90 million unique TCR beta sequences and roughly 280 Gb of sequence data. Roughly 300 gigabases of sequencing data and approximately 91 million unique TCR sequences made up an early release that covered around 640 HLA-typed donors. Of the 398 genotyped donors, about 84% fell in the genetic ancestry cluster associated with self-reported Caucasian donors. The aim of the study was to test whether cataloging public T cell receptors could identify signatures of past pathogen exposure. The study profiled the T cell repertoires of under 850 subjects by immunosequencing and related them to cytomegalovirus serostatus. A separate validation cohort of 100 to 150 different subjects was used in addition to the approximately 700-subject first cohort. High-throughput TCR immunosequencing, statistical association of individual TCRs with disease status, and machine learning were combined to predict cytomegalovirus infection status. A later analysis re-examined previously published TCR beta repertoires from 610 or so donors and added high-resolution HLA genotyping to investigate patterns of TCR occurrence. Rather than drawing on any new phenotypic data, the later analysis identified candidate immune exposures from TCR beta sequences and the way those sequences occurred across donors. To decide whether each TCR beta V gene segment behaved as functional or pseudogenic, an earlier analysis of approximately 600 of the donors relied on high-throughput TCR beta sequencing. Donor age, sex, ethnicity and CMV serostatus were compiled together with the repertoire data. Genome-wide SNP genotypes for about 60% of the 666 donors were used in a later genetic analysis, which treated that subset as a discovery cohort. All discovery cohort repertoires had been generated using a single sequencing platform. HLA typing covered class I and class II loci at four-digit resolution. Typing coverage varied by locus: about 620-640 donors for A, B, C, DRB1 and DQB1; approximately 560 for DQA1; about 590 for DPA1; 450 to 480 for DPB1. Because of strong linkage in the cohort, roughly five DR-DQ haplotypes were treated as single units for association and clustering. On average, approximately 250,000 unique TCR beta nucleotide sequences were sequenced per donor among 398 genotyped donors of the cohort, with around 19% of those sequences being non-productive.

Libraries were made using the immunoSEQ multiplex PCR assay. The multiplex PCR relied on a mix of 60 forward primers for TCR Vbeta segments and 13 reverse primers for TCR Jbeta segments. The CDR3 region of rearranged TCR beta genes was amplified from genomic DNA by a multiplex PCR assay. On the Illumina HiSeq System, the amplified TCR beta libraries were sequenced as 87-base-pair reads. The published analysis was carried out like this. A later analysis tallied tens of millions of unique TCR beta chains across the approximately 670 repertoires, and some 10 million of those chains were shared by two or more donors. A nearest-neighbor algorithm error-corrected the raw reads and collapsed the reads into unique sequences, merging closely related sequences to remove PCR and sequencing errors. To assign V, D and J gene segments, CDR3 sequences were aligned to IMGT reference sequences. For a sequence to be retained, a match of at least six nucleotides was required to both a V gene segment and a J gene segment. A rearrangement was called productive if the CDR3 had no stop codons and remained in frame with V and J, and every other rearrangement was called non-productive. CDR3 was defined by IMGT convention, running from the second conserved V-encoded cysteine to the conserved J-encoded phenylalanine. Sequences without an unambiguous match to a single V gene segment were excluded from the earlier analysis of 450 to 650 of the donors. In an earlier analysis of some 590 of the donors, a V segment was called functional when productive rearrangements were above 56.7%, and segregating when the standard deviation between donors exceeded 5%. A statistical classification framework was developed to diagnose cytomegalovirus status using the catalog of TCR beta chain sequences. In a later analysis, V and J genes were assigned by comparing TCR nucleotide sequences against IMGT/GENE-DB human TR gene sequences. Using the TCRdist pipeline, a later analysis assigned CDR3 sequences along with most-parsimonious VDJ recombination scenarios. A later analysis defined each TCR beta chain by its CDR3 amino acid sequence plus V-gene family, and excluded reads lacking a unique V-gene family. As a way to deal with suspected cross-contamination and a sequencing artifact, a later analysis dropped hundreds of nucleotide sequences that were highly shared and had low generation probability. In a later analysis, a clonal expansion index was calculated for each public chain from normalized within-repertoire ranks of inferred template counts. Generation probabilities in a later analysis came from a VDJ recombination model fitted to out-of-frame rearrangements, and those results were checked against IGoR. Hypergeometric tests were used in a later analysis to score TCR-TCR, TCR-HLA and TCR-CMV co-occurrence, with a repertoire-size bias correction applied to the TCR pairs. A later analysis estimated false discovery rates by permuting HLA or CMV assignments 20 times. In a later analysis, co-occurring TCRs were grouped using DBSCAN, and TCRdist sequence similarity was added for clustering within HLA-allele-positive subsets. Repertoires with fewer than 30,000 or more than 120,000 public chains were left out of co-occurrence clustering, as were about 5 repertoires with anomalous nucleotide sharing. TCRdb provides this immuneACCESS table in a form limited to in-frame rearrangements. Some clones are lacking; in checked studies, under half of them reflect an unresolved V gene, and why the rest are absent is not known. That table gives V, J and clone size, and the DNA gave D and trimming. The sample table contains 85,000 to 110,000 clones; only one count was recorded for around 82% of them. The ten largest clones take up 10% of the sample.

As encoded in the germline V gene, CDR1 is MGHDK while CDR2 is SYGVNS. The CDR3 starts with the cysteine, ends with the phenylalanine, and has 17 residues. Here the CDR3 DNA is all that survives: 51 bases in frame from base 1. Here V drops 2 bases and J drops 1 base, and the junction holds 7 bases not matched to any gene. The cohort consisted of 666 healthy bone marrow donors. All cohort members were sampled while nominally healthy, although unrecorded immune exposures were likely present. The donor was CMV seropositive and belonged to the group of 250 to 300 seropositive cohort members. Every donor gave a peripheral blood sample, and the peripheral blood mononuclear cells from that sample were used for TCR beta sequencing. The Qiagen DNeasy Blood Extraction Kit was used to extract genomic DNA from the blood cell samples. On the study overall, not on this receptor specifically: The presence/absence analyses assumed that sequencing depth was roughly uniform across donors, and that assumption may not be true. Cytomegalovirus status was reported to be diagnosed by the classifier with high specificity and sensitivity in both the original and validation cohorts. A later genetic analysis reported fewer N-insertions in productive TCRs among donors in an Asian-associated ancestry cluster than the roughly 700-donor mean. Only TCR beta chains were sequenced in this cohort, and the absence of alpha or paired-chain data limited detectable features. According to a later analysis, parvovirus B19, influenza, CMV and Epstein-Barr virus appeared linked to several top co-occurrence clusters. According to the authors, the approach could potentially be generalized to other disease states and immunological phenotypes. A few of the identified cytomegalovirus-associated TCR beta chains were confirmed in vitro to be specific for cytomegalovirus antigens. When HLA alleles, especially DR and DQ, strongly co-occurred, attributing TCR associations to individual alleles was difficult. HLA typing was unavailable for some donors at each locus, so association tests used only the typed subset. A later analysis found that HLA-associated TCR beta chains were more clonally expanded and had lower generation probabilities than equally common non-associated chains. A cluster of highly shared sequence variants was judged likely to represent a technical artifact of the sequencing pipeline. Linkage disequilibrium might explain the correlated functional status among segregating V segments, but an unknown experimental factor could not be ruled out. Some IMGT-functional V segments, including TRBV6-2 and TRBV6-3, could not be told apart with the 87-base-pair reads, so those segments were excluded. About 15 rarely observed V segments, including chromosome 9 orphons, were excluded from the earlier analysis of almost 600 of the donors because counts were too low. According to a later analysis, TCR association rates differed among HLA loci, with DRB1 alleles showing the most associated TCRs and HLA-C alleles showing the fewest. A total of about 180 TCR beta chains were listed by the study as associated with cytomegalovirus. A later analysis associated some 17,000 TCR beta sequences with specific HLA alleles at a false discovery rate of 0.05. In an earlier analysis of around 600 of the donors, most TCR beta V segments appeared in productive rearrangements about 87% or about 30% of the time, broadly matching IMGT annotations. An association between a missense DCLRE1C variant and V-gene and J-gene trimming of TCR beta chains was found in a later genetic analysis and replicated in an independent cohort. A further reported finding was that TCR beta sequences accurately predicted the HLA-A and HLA-B alleles for most subjects in the first cohort. Most TCR sequences were observed very rarely across donors, whereas some public TCRs were present in many individuals. The only immune exposure information available for the cohort was CMV serostatus. A later analysis found that most CMV-associated TCR beta chains appeared HLA-restricted, with HLA associations seemingly driven largely by CMV exposure.

Concerning this clone itself: The clone's antigen remains unknown. No base quality values were provided; no much bigger clone lies one nucleotide off.

Recombination joined TRBV25-1 with TRBJ1-3, with 8 middle bases fitting TRBD1. The sample was PBMCs. This TCR was sampled from a woman aged 18-35 years in good health and CMV-seropositive. The DNA sequence reads TGTGCCAGCAGTGAAATGGGACAGGCTTCATCTGGAAACACCATATATTTT. Its protein product is CASSEMGQASSGNTIYF. The reference TRBV25-1 and TRBJ1-3 proteins fill in what lies around the CDR3, so the full variable domain reads EADIYQTPRYLVIGTGKKITLECSQTMGHDKMYWYQQDPGMELHLIHYSYGVNSTEKGDLSSESTVSRIRTEHFPLTLESARPSHTSQYLCASSEMGQASSGNTIYFGEGSWLTVV.